This T cell receptor (beta chain) was recorded in a study of blood T cell repertoires in COVID-19. Overall study: PBMCs, B-cell-depleted T cells, or T cells provided the cDNA or gDNA that made up the material.

CDR1 is ENHRY and CDR2 is SYGVKD in the germline V gene. This CDR3 has 13 amino acids. Between the trimmed V and J ends, which lost 2 bases and 7 bases, there was a span of 12 bases. Generated by immunoSEQ multiplex PCR, the TCRdb table keeps only in-frame clones and is missing some. Of 70,000 or so clones listed, approximately 78% are singletons. This clone was recorded once. The receptor's source is a human donor in a cohort sampled during active COVID-19. V gene TRBV10-3 combines with J gene TRBJ2-7, with a tentative D call TRBD2 (5 bases). Sequenced input: peripheral blood. CDR3 in DNA: TGTGCCATCAGTGAGCTTCTAGCAAGGGAGCAGTACTTC. It translates to CAISELLAREQYF.